These 22 T cell receptor beta chains were all obtained from the same sample, sequenced in a study of cytomegalovirus exposure and HLA in healthy donors. PCR involved 60 Vbeta and 13 Jbeta primers. Using immunoSEQ multiplex PCR, the repertoire was profiled, and TCRdb retains in-frame clones only, with some absent. The profile shows around 85,000 clones, 75% to 85% of them singletons. Sequencing used PBMCs. These receptors all stem from a man over 45 in good health and CMV-seropositive.

The rearrangement joins TRBV14 to TRBJ1-1; TRBD1 aligns across 8 bases. The V gene end was trimmed by 4 bases and the J gene end by 5 bases; junction bases not matched to a gene: 6. Germline assignment: CDR1 SGHDN and CDR2 FVKESK. The CDR3 is made up of 14 amino acids. The CDR3 DNA is TGTGCCAGCAGCCCCCGGGACAGGTTAACTGAAGCTTTCTTT. Its translation is CASSPRDRLTEAFF.

The chain is built from TRBV30 and TRBJ2-7, with TRBD1 as a possible D gene (6 bases). The CDR3 contains 14 residues. Germline CDR1 and CDR2: GTSNPN and SVGIG (reference sequence). Between the trimmed V and J ends, which lost 4 bases and 4 bases, there was a span of 17 bases. As DNA, the CDR3 is TGTGCCTGGACCCCGGGACATGGGTTGTACGAGCAGTACTTC. Encoded protein: CAWTPGHGLYEQYF.

This clone was seen only once. V is TRBV13 and J is TRBJ2-1; 8 bases line up with TRBD1. CDR1 is PRHDT and CDR2 is FYEKMQ in the germline V gene (reference sequence). V shed 3 bases, J shed 8 bases, and the junction held 6 bases outside the gene matches. The CDR3 is 14 residues long. The CDR3 DNA follows: TGTGCCAGCAGCTTGTTACAGGGGGTTGATGAGCAGTTCTTC. Translation: CASSLLQGVDEQFF. Full variable domain (missing parts from reference TRBV13 and TRBJ2-1): AAGVIQSPRHLIKEKRETATLKCYPIPRHDTVYWYQQGPGQDPQFLISFYEKMQSDKGSIPDRFSAQQFSDYHSELNMSSLELGDSALYFCASSLLQGVDEQFFGPGTRLTVL.

This chain joins TRBV21-1 and TRBJ2-7; the table's D call of TRBD1 was not tested on the DNA. TRBV21-1 is a recognized pseudogene. CDR3 length: 14 amino acids. In DNA, the CDR3 is TGTGCCAGCAGCCGTGACAGGAACCCCTACGAGCAGTACTTC. It codes for CASSRDRNPYEQYF.

The chain is built from TRBV6-6 and TRBJ1-6; possible D gene TRBD1, 6 bases. The length of the CDR3 is 15 residues. Trimming stripped 7 bases from V and 2 bases from J, with 12 bases between. CDR1 MNHNY and CDR2 SVGAGI come from the germline V gene (reference sequence). CDR3 DNA sequence: TGTGCCAGCAAAACGGACAGCCCCTATAATTCACCCCTCCACTTT. It translates to CASKTDSPYNSPLHF.

The V call is TRBV19, the J call TRBJ2-7, with 8 bases lining up with TRBD2. V trimming: 6 bases; J trimming: 4 bases; junction bases outside the gene matches: 14. This CDR3 has 16 residues. CDR1 is LNHDA, CDR2 SQIVND, per germline (reference sequence). The CDR3 region is CASSEGLVMGFYEQYF. In nucleotides, the CDR3 is TGTGCCAGTAGCGAGGGACTAGTAATGGGATTTTACGAGCAGTACTTC.

This chain joins TRBV14 and TRBJ2-2; unclear D gene. The germline V and J ends were trimmed by 3 bases and 2 bases, with 10 bases remaining between them. Per germline, CDR1 SGHDN and CDR2 FVKESK. CDR3 length: 15 amino acids. Here the CDR3 reads CASSQFLENTGELFF. The CDR3 DNA reads TGTGCCAGCAGCCAGTTTCTAGAAAACACCGGGGAGCTGTTTTTT.

This clone appeared a few times. This chain joins TRBV6-5 and TRBJ1-4, with D tentatively TRBD1 (5 bases). V lost 0 bases to trimming and J lost 6 bases, with 8 bases between them. Germline loops: CDR1 MNHEY, CDR2 SVGAGI. This CDR3 contains 14 residues. The CDR3 is CASSYSQTDEKLFF. In DNA, the CDR3 is TGTGCCAGCAGTTACTCACAGACAGATGAAAAACTGTTTTTT.

This clone came up once. The chain has TRBV27 and TRBJ2-5; 7 nucleotides line up with TRBD2. Unmatched junction bases numbered 9, after V lost 6 bases and J lost 2 bases. The CDR3 has 15 amino acids. The germline gives CDR1 MNHEY, CDR2 SMNVEV (reference sequence). DNA for the CDR3: TGTGCCAGCAGATTGGCTAGCGGATATCAAGAGACCCAGTACTTC. The encoded protein is CASRLASGYQETQYF.

The rearrangement uses TRBV30 and TRBJ2-7; 7 nucleotides align to TRBD1. Per the germline V gene, CDR1 is GTSNPN and CDR2 is SVGIG (reference sequence). The CDR3 contains 11 residues. V dropped 3 bases and J dropped 6; count of bases not matched to a gene: 2. CDR3 DNA: TGTGCCTGGAGGACAGGGTCCGAGCAGTACTTC. Its translation is CAWRTGSEQYF.

This clone was observed a few times. V gene TRBV6-4 combines with J gene TRBJ1-2, with D hard to call. V lost 7 bases, J lost 8 bases, and 23 bases lay in between. The CDR3 loop spans 15 amino acids. CDR1 and CDR2 from the germline V gene are MRHNA and SNTAGT. The CDR3 loop is CASTPKTQPSLGYTF. Here the CDR3 DNA reads TGTGCCAGCACCCCCAAGACACAGCCATCGCTCGGCTACACCTTC.

V is TRBV19 and J is TRBJ1-1; D may be TRBD1 (6 bases). Germline assignment: CDR1 LNHDA and CDR2 SQIVND (reference sequence). V was pared by 4 bases and J by 5 bases, with 14 bases between. The CDR3 has 14 residues. CDR3: CASSTGTPLTEAFF. In DNA form, the CDR3 reads TGTGCCAGTAGTACCGGGACACCTTTGACTGAAGCTTTCTTT.

This clone was counted only a few times. The chain is built from TRBV6-5 and TRBJ2-1; 13 bases agree with TRBD2. Germline V gene data show CDR1 as MNHEY and CDR2 as SVGAGI. Germline trimming cut 4 bases from V and 7 bases from J; bases unmatched to any gene: 1. This CDR3 has 14 residues. The CDR3 loop is CASSSGLAGNEQFF. Written as DNA, the CDR3 is TGTGCCAGCAGTTCGGGACTAGCGGGGAATGAGCAGTTCTTC.

The count of this clone is one. The chain has TRBV6-5 and TRBJ2-3, with 9 bases identical to TRBD1. After removal of 5 bases from V and 6 bases from J, the junction contained 9 bases not matched to a gene. Per germline, CDR1 MNHEY and CDR2 SVGAGI. The CDR3 extends over 15 amino acids. Written as DNA, the CDR3 is TGTGCCAGCAGTAACACCATTGGGACAGGGGATACGCAGTATTTT. Protein product: CASSNTIGTGDTQYF.

This clone was seen once. A read error may produce the germline difference seen at one junction end. The chain carries TRBV7-9 and TRBJ2-2; TRBD1 matches 7 bases. The germline gives CDR1 SEHNR, CDR2 FQNEAQ (reference sequence). The CDR3 extends over 18 amino acids. DNA of the CDR3: TGTGCCAGCAGCTCAGGGGGACAGCGCCTAACGAACGCCGGGGAGCTGTTTTTT. Translated: CASSSGGQRLTNAGELFF.

The V and J genes are TRBV7-6 and TRBJ2-7; no clear D gene. The germline V gene encodes CDR1 SGHVS and CDR2 FNYEAQ. Trimming left V 5 bases short and J 3 bases short, with 14 bases between. The CDR3 loop spans 14 amino acids. DNA of the CDR3: TGTGCCAGCAGCCCGAGAGAGGTAGGCTACGAGCAGTACTTC. It codes for CASSPREVGYEQYF.

V usage is TRBV29-1 and J usage is TRBJ2-7; 9 bases are shared with TRBD1. The germline V gene has CDR1 SQVTM and CDR2 ANQGSEA. The J segment lost 3 bases and the V segment lost 6 bases, leaving 3 bases of the junction unmatched. This CDR3 comprises 12 residues. The CDR3 loop is CSVRTGDYEQYF. The CDR3 nucleotides are TGCAGCGTACGGACAGGGGACTACGAGCAGTACTTC.

This clone has a single count. The gene calls are TRBV5-1 and TRBJ2-5; 12 positions agree with TRBD2. CDR3 length: 17 residues. Germline V gene data show CDR1 as SGHRS and CDR2 as YFSETQ. With 0 bases clipped from V and 5 bases from J, the junction kept 8 bases outside the gene matches. Here the CDR3 DNA reads TGCGCCAGCAGCTTGGGACTAGCGGGAGAAATTAGGGAGACCCAGTACTTC. Protein: CASSLGLAGEIRETQYF. Full variable domain (missing parts from reference TRBV5-1 and TRBJ2-5): KAGVTQTPRYLIKTRGQQVTLSCSPISGHRSVSWYQQTPGQGLQFLFEYFSETQRNKGNFPGRFSGRQFSNSRSEMNVSTLELGDSALYLCASSLGLAGEIRETQYFGPGTRLLVL.

This chain links TRBV2 with TRBJ2-7, with D tentatively TRBD1 (5 bases). This CDR3 region has 15 residues. The V end lost 1 base, the J end lost 4 bases, and 14 bases lay between the germline ends. The V gene's germline CDR1 is SNHLY and CDR2 FYNNEI. CDR3 amino acids: CASSEEKGQSYEQYF. CDR3 in DNA: TGTGCCAGCAGTGAAGAAAAGGGGCAGAGTTACGAGCAGTACTTC.

The chain has TRBV30 and TRBJ1-3; D unclear. In germline, CDR1 is GTSNPN, CDR2 SVGIG (reference sequence). There are 12 residues in the CDR3. Trimming cost V 8 bases and J 6 bases, with 14 bases left between them. In DNA, the CDR3 is TGTGCCCAGAAGAACAGCCAAAACACCATATATTTT. Residues: CAQKNSQNTIYF.

The chain combines TRBV5-6 with TRBJ2-1; D is uncertain. This CDR3 has 16 residues. Germline-derived CDR1 and CDR2 are SGHDT and YYEEEE. Trimming took 4 bases from V and 0 from J, leaving 14 bases between them. As DNA, the CDR3 is TGTGCCAGCAGCGGTGGTGGGCTGAGCTCCTACAATGAGCAGTTCTTC. Translating gives CASSGGGLSSYNEQFF. The whole variable domain, remainder taken from reference TRBV5-6 and TRBJ2-1, is DAGVTQSPTHLIKTRGQQVTLRCSPKSGHDTVSWYQQALGQGPQFIFQYYEEEERQRGNFPDRFSGHQFPNYSSELNVNALLLGDSALYLCASSGGGLSSYNEQFFGPGTRLTVL.

The chain is built from TRBV13 and TRBJ2-7; possible D gene TRBD2, 5 bases. Trimming shortened V by 1 base and J by 7 bases, and 17 bases separated the two germline ends. The CDR3 is made up of 15 amino acids. Germline CDR1 is PRHDT and CDR2 is FYEKMQ (reference sequence). DNA for the CDR3: TGTGCCAGCAGCTTAGTGGGCGATGAGCGGAGGGAGCAGTACTTC. Translated: CASSLVGDERREQYF.